This T cell receptor (beta chain) was sequenced in a study of blood T cell repertoires in COVID-19. In assigning cohorts, the study relied on participant-reported clinical history. For recovered donors of Cohort 3, there were two negative PCRs, clearance, or symptom resolution. After removal of 4 bases from V and 4 bases from J, the junction contained 13 bases not matched to a gene. The CDR3 contains 19 residues. CDR1 is LNHDA, CDR2 SQIVND, per germline (reference sequence). TCRdb's copy holds only in-frame clones and misses some; the assay was immunoSEQ multiplex PCR. The repertoire holds about 320,000 clones, with around nine tenths as singletons.

This chain uses TRBV19 with TRBJ1-6; 10 positions agree with TRBD1. The material sequenced was PBMCs or T cells enriched from blood (not recorded which). The sequence was obtained from a man aged 25-45 years who had recovered from COVID-19. The CDR3: CASSTPPGTGATYNSPLHF. The CDR3 region has the DNA TGTGCCAGTAGTACTCCCCCCGGGACAGGGGCAACTTATAATTCACCCCTCCACTTT. The full variable domain, with the rest looked up from reference TRBV19 and TRBJ1-6, is DGGITQSPKYLFRKEGQNVTLSCEQNLNHDAMYWYRQDPGQGLRLIYYSQIVNDFQKGDIAEGYSVSREKKESFPLTVTSAQKNPTAFYLCASSTPPGTGATYNSPLHFGNGTRLTVT.